The source of this T cell receptor (beta chain) is a study of blood T cell repertoires in COVID-19. In the authors' workflow: Reference gene primer amplification in the assay estimated nucleated cell counts. Produced via immunoSEQ multiplex PCR; TCRdb's table is partial and in-frame only. The V and J calls and clone size are taken from that table; D and trimming were inferred from the DNA. Of some 120,000 clones in the sample, roughly 83% were seen once. The CDR3 loop spans 17 amino acids. V shed 2 bases, J shed 1 base, and the junction held 5 bases outside the gene matches. Germline CDR1 MNHNS, CDR2 SASEGT.

This sequence joins TRBV6-1 and TRBJ2-1; 10 bases map to TRBD2. The material sequenced was peripheral blood. The clonotype was recovered from a woman aged 25 to 39 who had recovered from COVID-19. The CDR3 is CASSEWQLAGSYNEQFF. In nucleotides, the CDR3 is TGTGCCAGCAGTGAATGGCAACTAGCGGGGTCCTACAATGAGCAGTTCTTC.